This TCR beta chain was retrieved from a study of T cell responses to AZD1222 COVID-19 vaccine. Study-wide results and limits: The study found vaccine-associated CD4 TCRs spanning spike, dominant at 160-218 and 743-854. Repertoires were sampled only after the peak T cell response.

V lost 4 bases to trimming and J lost 3 bases, with 12 bases between them. This CDR3 is 14 amino acids long. Germline CDR1 and CDR2: MNHEY and SVGAGI. Libraries were prepared by immunoSEQ multiplex PCR; TCRdb keeps only in-frame clonotypes and omits some of them. The sample has about 190,000 clones; 87% are singletons. Concerning this clone: Its target is not known.

The chain employs TRBV6-5 and TRBJ1-2; D possibly corresponds to TRBD1 (5 bases). Specimen: peripheral blood, collected on day 0 of MenACWY control vaccination. This clonotype originated in an adult in good health. DNA of the CDR3: TGTGCCAGCAGTTGGACACAAACTGACTATGGCTACACCTTC. Residues: CASSWTQTDYGYTF.